This entry describes one T cell receptor beta chain. Its antigen is still unknown. The data originate from a study of human T cells and chemical hapten exposure. Study background: Small discrepancies in pooled library volume mainly accounted for the varying TCR yields per sample.

Indicated time point: pre-sensitization, week 0. Treatment given: therapeutic diphenylcyclopropenone sensitization with weekly scalp DPC. General study points: In comparison with controls, expanded TCRs gave rise to a significantly larger number of large CDR3 similarity clusters. TCRs above 1 in 1000 frequency did not change with DPC sensitization.

Trimming removed 2 bases at V and 0 bases at J, with 11 bases between. The CDR3 consists of 17 residues. Looked up from germline, CDR1 is MNHEY and CDR2 is SVGAGI. Library preparation tagged each individual cDNA molecule with a unique molecular identifier. TCRdb analysed the RACE reads with MiXCR anew, one entry per CDR3 protein. The repertoire consists of 280,000 or so distinct CDR3 sequences, with approximately 7.5% occurring once and the leading ten covering more than 0.95%. This TCR was recovered from a man aged 18 to 35 with alopecia areata. Some clones in this sample may be carry-over from other donors' samples. The material sequenced was whole blood, taken in connection with sensitization to the hapten diphenylcyclopropenone (DPC). This sequence joins TRBV6-5 and TRBJ1-6; no reliable D call. The CDR3 DNA sequence: TGTGCCAGCAGTTACGATGCCGGAAGCTCCTATAATTCACCCCTCCACTTT. Translation: CASSYDAGSSYNSPLHF.